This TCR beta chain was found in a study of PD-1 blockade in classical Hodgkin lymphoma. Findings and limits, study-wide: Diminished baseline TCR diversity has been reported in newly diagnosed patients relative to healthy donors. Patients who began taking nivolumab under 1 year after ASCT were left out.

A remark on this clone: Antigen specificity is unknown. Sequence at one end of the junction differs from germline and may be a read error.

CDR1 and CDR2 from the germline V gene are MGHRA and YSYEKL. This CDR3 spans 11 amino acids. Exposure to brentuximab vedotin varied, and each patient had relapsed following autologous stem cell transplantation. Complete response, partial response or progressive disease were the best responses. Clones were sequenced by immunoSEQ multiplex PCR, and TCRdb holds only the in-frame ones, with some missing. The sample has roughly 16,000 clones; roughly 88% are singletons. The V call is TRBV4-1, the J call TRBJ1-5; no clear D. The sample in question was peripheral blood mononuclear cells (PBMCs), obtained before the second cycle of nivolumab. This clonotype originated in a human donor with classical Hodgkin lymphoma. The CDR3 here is CASGINQPQHF. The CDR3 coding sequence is TGTGCCAGCGGTATCAATCAGCCCCAGCATTTT.